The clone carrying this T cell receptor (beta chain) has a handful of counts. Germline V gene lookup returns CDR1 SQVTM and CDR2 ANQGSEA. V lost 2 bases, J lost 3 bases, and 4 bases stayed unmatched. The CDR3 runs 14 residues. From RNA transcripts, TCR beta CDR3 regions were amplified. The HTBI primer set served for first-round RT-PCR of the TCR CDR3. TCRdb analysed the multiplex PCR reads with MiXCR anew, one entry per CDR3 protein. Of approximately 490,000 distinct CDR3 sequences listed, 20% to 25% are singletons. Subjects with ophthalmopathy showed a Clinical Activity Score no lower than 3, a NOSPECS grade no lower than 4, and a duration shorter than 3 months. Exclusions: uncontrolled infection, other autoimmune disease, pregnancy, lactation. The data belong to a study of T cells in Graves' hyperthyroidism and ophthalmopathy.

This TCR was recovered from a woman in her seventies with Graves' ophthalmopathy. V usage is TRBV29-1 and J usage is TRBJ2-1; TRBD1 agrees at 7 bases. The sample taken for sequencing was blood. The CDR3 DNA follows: TGCAGCGTTGAATTAAACAGGGGCTACAATGAGCAGTTCTTC. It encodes CSVELNRGYNEQFF.